The clone carrying this TCR beta chain came up a few times. Its antigen is undetermined. V was clipped by 4 bases and J by 6 bases, with 12 bases between them. This CDR3 contains 14 residues. CDR1 is SGHVS, CDR2 FQNEAQ, per germline. Source study methods: Samples had a median of around 96,000 TCRs, ranging roughly 23,224 to 750,000. Each CDR3 protein gets one entry after TCRdb re-called the RACE reads with MiXCR. These V and J calls derive from TCRdb rather than the authors' analysis. The sample holds about 300,000 distinct CDR3 sequences, around 5% seen once. Noted time point: pre-sensitization, week 0. Indicated treatment: therapeutic diphenylcyclopropenone sensitization with weekly scalp DPC. This sample was included in a study of human T cells and chemical hapten exposure. On the study more broadly: Upper back patch tests used 0.01% DPC, scored after 6 days.

Overall study results and limits: Compared to controls, expanded TCRs made significantly more large clusters of similar CDR3s. A positive correlation with patch test score was shown by PT1 expanded TCR counts.

Material: whole blood, obtained in connection with sensitization to the hapten diphenylcyclopropenone (DPC). The chain is built from TRBV7-8 and TRBJ1-4; possibly TRBD1 for D (6 bases). The receptor's source is a woman younger than 35 with alopecia areata. Some clones in this sample may be carry-over from other donors' samples. CDR3 protein: CASSYREGDEKLFF. In nucleotides, the CDR3 is TGTGCCAGCAGCTACAGGGAGGGGGATGAAAAACTGTTTTTT.